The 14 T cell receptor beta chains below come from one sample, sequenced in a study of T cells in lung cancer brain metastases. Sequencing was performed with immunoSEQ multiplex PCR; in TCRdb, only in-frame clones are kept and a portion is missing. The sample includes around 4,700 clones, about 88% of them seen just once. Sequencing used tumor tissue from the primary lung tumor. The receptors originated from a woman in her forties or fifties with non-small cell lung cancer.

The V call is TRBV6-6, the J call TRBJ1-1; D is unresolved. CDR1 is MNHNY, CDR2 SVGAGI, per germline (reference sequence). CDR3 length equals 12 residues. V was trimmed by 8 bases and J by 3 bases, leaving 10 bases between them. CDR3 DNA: TGTGCCAGCGGACGGGCCGACACTGAAGCTTTCTTT. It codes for CASGRADTEAFF.

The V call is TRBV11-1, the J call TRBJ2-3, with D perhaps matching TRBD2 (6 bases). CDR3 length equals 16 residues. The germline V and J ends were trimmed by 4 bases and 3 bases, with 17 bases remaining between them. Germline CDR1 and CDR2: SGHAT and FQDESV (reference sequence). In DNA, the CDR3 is TGTGCCAGCAGCTCTGGCGGGGCTAGAGGAACAGATACGCAGTATTTT. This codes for CASSSGGARGTDTQYF.

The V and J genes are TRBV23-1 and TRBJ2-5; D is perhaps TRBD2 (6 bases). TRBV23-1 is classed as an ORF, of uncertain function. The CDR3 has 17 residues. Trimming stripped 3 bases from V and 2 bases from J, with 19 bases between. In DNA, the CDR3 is TGCGCCAGCAGTCAGGGGTTACGGGAGAGTAGGCAAGAGACCCAGTACTTC. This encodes CASSQGLRESRQETQYF.

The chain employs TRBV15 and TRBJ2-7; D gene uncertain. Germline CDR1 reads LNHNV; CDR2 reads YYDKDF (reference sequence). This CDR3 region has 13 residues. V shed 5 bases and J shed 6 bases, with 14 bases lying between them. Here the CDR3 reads CATSPRAQAEQYF. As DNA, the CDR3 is TGTGCCACCAGCCCCAGAGCGCAGGCCGAGCAGTACTTC.

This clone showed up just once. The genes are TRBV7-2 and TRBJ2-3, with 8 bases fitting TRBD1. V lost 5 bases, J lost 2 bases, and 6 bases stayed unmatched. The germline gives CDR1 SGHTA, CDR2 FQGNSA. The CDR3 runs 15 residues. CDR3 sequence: CASSGRQGYTDTQYF. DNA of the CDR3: TGTGCCAGCAGCGGGAGACAGGGGTACACAGATACGCAGTATTTT.

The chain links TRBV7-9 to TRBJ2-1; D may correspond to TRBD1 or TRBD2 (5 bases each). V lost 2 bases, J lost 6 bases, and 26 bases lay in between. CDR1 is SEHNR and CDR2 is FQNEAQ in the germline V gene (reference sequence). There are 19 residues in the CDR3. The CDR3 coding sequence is TGTGCCAGCAGCTTATGGCATCGTGTGTGGGACCGCGGTTCCAATGAGCAGTTCTTC. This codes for CASSLWHRVWDRGSNEQFF.

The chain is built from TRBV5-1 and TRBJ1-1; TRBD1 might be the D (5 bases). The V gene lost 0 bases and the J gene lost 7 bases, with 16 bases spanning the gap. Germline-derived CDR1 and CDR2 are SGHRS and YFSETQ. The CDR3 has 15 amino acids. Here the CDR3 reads CASSLGQTVTLEAFF. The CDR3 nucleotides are TGCGCCAGCAGCTTGGGACAGACGGTAACTCTTGAAGCTTTCTTT.

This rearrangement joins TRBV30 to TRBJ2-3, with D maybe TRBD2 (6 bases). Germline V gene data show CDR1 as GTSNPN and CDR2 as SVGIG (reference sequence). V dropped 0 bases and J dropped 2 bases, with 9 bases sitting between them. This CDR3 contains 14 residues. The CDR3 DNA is TGTGCCTGGAGTGTCGGAGGGCTCACAGATACGCAGTATTTT. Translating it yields CAWSVGGLTDTQYF.

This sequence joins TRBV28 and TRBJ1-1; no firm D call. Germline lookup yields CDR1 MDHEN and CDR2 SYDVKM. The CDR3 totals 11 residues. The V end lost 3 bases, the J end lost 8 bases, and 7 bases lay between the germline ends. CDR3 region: CASSFAREAFF. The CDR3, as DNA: TGTGCCAGCAGTTTTGCCAGGGAAGCTTTCTTT.

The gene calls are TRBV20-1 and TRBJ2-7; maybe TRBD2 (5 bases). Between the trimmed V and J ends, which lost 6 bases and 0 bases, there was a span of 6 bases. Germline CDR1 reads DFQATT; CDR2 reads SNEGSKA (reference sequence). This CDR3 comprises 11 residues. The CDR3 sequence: CSADYSYEQYF. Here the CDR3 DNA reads TGCAGTGCCGACTACTCCTACGAGCAGTACTTC.

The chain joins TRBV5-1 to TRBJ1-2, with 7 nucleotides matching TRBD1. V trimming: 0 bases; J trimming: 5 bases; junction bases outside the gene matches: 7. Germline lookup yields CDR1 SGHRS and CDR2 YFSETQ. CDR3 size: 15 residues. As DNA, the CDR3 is TGCGCCAGCAGCTTGGTGGCAGGGGGTGAGTATGGCTACACCTTC. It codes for CASSLVAGGEYGYTF.

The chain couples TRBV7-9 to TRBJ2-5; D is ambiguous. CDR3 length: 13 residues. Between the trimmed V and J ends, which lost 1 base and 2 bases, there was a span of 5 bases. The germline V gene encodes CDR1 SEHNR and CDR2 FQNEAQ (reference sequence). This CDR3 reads CASSLGLQETQYF. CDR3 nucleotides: TGTGCCAGCAGCTTAGGGCTTCAAGAGACCCAGTACTTC.

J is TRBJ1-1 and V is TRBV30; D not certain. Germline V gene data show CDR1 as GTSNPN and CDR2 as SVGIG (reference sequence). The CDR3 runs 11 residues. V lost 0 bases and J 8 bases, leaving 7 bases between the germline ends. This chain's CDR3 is CAWSVGVEAFF. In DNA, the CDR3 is TGTGCCTGGAGTGTTGGGGTGGAAGCTTTCTTT.

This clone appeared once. In nucleotides, the CDR3 is TGTGCCAGCAGCCTACCGTCAACAGGAATTTACAATGAGCAGTTCTTC. It encodes CASSLPSTGIYNEQFF. The chain combines TRBV5-4 with TRBJ2-1, with a possible D match to TRBD1 (5 bases). CDR3 length: 16 residues. Germline-derived CDR1 and CDR2 are SGHNT and YYREEE (reference sequence). Deletions cut 4 bases from V and 4 bases from J, with 18 bases between. Full variable domain (missing parts from reference TRBV5-4 and TRBJ2-1): ETGVTQSPTHLIKTRGQQVTLRCSSQSGHNTVSWYQQALGQGPQFIFQYYREEENGRGNFPPRFSGLQFPNYSSELNVNALELDDSALYLCASSLPSTGIYNEQFFGPGTRLTVL.